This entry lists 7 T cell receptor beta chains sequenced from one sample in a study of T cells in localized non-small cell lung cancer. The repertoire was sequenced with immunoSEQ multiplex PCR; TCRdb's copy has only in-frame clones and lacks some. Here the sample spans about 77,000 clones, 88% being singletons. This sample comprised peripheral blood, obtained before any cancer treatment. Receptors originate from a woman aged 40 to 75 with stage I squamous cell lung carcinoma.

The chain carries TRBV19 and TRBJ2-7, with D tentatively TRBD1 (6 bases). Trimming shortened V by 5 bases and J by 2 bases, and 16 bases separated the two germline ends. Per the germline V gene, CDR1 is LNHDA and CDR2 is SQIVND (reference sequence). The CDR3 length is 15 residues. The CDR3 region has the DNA TGTGCCAGTAGTCCTCTTATGGACAGCACCTACGAGCAGTACTTC. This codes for CASSPLMDSTYEQYF.

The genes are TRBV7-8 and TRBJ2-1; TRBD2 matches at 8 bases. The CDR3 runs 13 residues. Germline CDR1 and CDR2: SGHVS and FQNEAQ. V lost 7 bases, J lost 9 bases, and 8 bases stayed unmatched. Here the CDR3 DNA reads TGTGCCAGCATCACCCCGGGGGGGGGTGAGCAGTTCTTC. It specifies CASITPGGGEQFF.

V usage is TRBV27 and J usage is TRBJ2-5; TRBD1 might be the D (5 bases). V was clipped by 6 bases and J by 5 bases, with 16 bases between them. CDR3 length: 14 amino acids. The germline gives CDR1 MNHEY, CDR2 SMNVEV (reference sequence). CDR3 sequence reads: CASSIIAGSETQYF. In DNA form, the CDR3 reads TGTGCCAGCAGCATTATCGCAGGGTCCGAGACCCAGTACTTC.

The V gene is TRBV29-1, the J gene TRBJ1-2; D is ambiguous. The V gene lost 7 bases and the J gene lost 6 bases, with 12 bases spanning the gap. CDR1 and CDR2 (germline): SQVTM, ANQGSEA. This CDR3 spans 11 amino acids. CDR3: CSAEGRNGYTF. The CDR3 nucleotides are TGCAGCGCCGAAGGACGGAATGGCTACACCTTC.

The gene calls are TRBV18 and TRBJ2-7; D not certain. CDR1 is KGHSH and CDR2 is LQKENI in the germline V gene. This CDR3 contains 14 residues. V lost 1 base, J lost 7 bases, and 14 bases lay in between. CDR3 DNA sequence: TGTGCCAGCTCACCACAACTCCCTCCGGGTGAGCAGTACTTC. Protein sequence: CASSPQLPPGEQYF.

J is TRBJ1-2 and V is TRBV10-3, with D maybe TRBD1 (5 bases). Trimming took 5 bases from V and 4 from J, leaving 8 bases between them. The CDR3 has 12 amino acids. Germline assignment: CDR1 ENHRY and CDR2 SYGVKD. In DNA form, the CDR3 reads TGTGCCATCAGTTTAGACAGCTATGGCTACACCTTC. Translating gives CAISLDSYGYTF.

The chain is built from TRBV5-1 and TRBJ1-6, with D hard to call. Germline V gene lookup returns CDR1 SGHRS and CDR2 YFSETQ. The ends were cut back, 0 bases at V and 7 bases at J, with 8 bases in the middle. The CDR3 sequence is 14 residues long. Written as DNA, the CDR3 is TGCGCCAGCAGCTTGGATGGGGAGAATTCACCCCTCCACTTT. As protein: CASSLDGENSPLHF.